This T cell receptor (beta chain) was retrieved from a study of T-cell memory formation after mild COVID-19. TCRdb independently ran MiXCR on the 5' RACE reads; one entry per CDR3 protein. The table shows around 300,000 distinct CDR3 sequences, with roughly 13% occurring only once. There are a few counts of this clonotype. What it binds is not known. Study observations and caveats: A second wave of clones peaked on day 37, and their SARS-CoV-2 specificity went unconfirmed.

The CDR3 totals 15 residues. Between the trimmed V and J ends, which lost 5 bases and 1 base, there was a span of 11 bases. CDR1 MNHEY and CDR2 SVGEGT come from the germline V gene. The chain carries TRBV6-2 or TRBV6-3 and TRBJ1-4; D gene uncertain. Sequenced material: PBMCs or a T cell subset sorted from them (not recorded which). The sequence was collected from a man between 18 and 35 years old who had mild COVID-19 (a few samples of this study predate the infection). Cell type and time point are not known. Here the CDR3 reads CASSQHQGTNEKLFF. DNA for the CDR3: TGTGCCAGCAGTCAACACCAAGGAACTAATGAAAAACTGTTTTTT.